Presented here are 9 T cell receptor beta chains from one specimen sequenced in a study of cytotoxic CD8 clonotypes in ibrutinib-treated CLL. The repertoire was sequenced with immunoSEQ multiplex PCR; TCRdb's copy has only in-frame clones and lacks some. The sample contains about 200,000 clones, 60% to 80% of which appear only once. This sample comprised PBMCs, obtained after 12 months of ibrutinib treatment. All receptors derive from a human donor with chronic lymphocytic leukemia.

The genes are TRBV7-3 and TRBJ1-4; D remains unclear. CDR3 length: 13 residues. Germline V gives CDR1 SGHTA, CDR2 FQGTGA. Trimming stripped 6 bases from V and 5 bases from J, with 10 bases between. The CDR3 coding sequence is TGTGCCAGCAGTCGTTTGGGGAATGAAAAACTGTTTTTT. As protein: CASSRLGNEKLFF.

The chain links TRBV18 to TRBJ1-2; maybe TRBD1 (6 bases). The V gene's germline CDR1 is KGHSH and CDR2 LQKENI. The CDR3 is 14 residues long. Trimming shortened V by 3 bases and J by 3 bases, and 11 bases separated the two germline ends. CDR3 bases: TGTGCCAGCTCACCCCTGGACAGCGACTATGGCTACACCTTC. Translation gives CASSPLDSDYGYTF.

The chain couples TRBV12-5 to TRBJ1-1; unclear D gene. The V and J ends lost 5 bases and 1 base respectively, with 8 bases between them. The CDR3 loop spans 13 amino acids. Germline V gives CDR1 LGHNT, CDR2 FRNRAP. The CDR3 region has the DNA TGTGCTAGTGGTCCTGCGGGGAACACTGAAGCTTTCTTT. Its protein product is CASGPAGNTEAFF.

The chain recombines TRBV2 with TRBJ1-3; the match to TRBD1 covers 7 bases. CDR3 length equals 13 residues. Trimming removed 9 bases from V and 0 bases from J; junction bases left unmatched: 2. Per the germline V gene, CDR1 is SNHLY and CDR2 is FYNNEI. CDR3 region: CARGQTSGNTIYF. CDR3 bases: TGTGCCAGGGGACAGACCTCTGGAAACACCATATATTTT.

The CDR3 here is CATSRGSNYGYTF. CDR3 DNA sequence: TGTGCCACCAGCAGAGGCTCTAACTATGGCTACACCTTC. The chain is built from TRBV15 and TRBJ1-2; D uncertain. V was shortened by 1 base and J by 0 bases, with 3 bases between the two germline ends. Germline V gene lookup returns CDR1 LNHNV and CDR2 YYDKDF (reference sequence). CDR3 size: 13 residues.

J is TRBJ2-7 and V is TRBV10-3, with TRBD2 matching 9 bases. CDR3 length: 14 residues. With 6 bases clipped from V and 2 bases from J, the junction kept 5 bases outside the gene matches. Germline CDR1 ENHRY, CDR2 SYGVKD. The CDR3 sequence: CAIRPAGGTYEQYF. In DNA, the CDR3 is TGTGCCATCAGGCCTGCGGGAGGGACCTACGAGCAGTACTTC.

This clone was found a few times. This is likely a read error, given that the CDR3 carries no conserved phenylalanine or tryptophan at its end. Because the CDR3's place on the DNA is in doubt, the DNA is left out and the CDR3 is given as listed by TCRdb. The chain has TRBV2 and TRBJ1-5; TRBD1 was called by the table and not checked on the DNA. Germline CDR1 reads SNHLY; CDR2 reads FYNNEI. The CDR3 numbers 9 amino acids, ends counted. CDR3 residues: CASSARQVD.

The gene calls are TRBV29-1 and TRBJ2-5, with TRBD1 matching over 8 bases. Germline lookup yields CDR1 SQVTM and CDR2 ANQGSEA. There are 14 residues in the CDR3. Losses at the gene ends were 7 bases for V and 5 bases for J; bases not matched to a gene: 12. The CDR3 reads CSARQGANGETQYF. As DNA, the CDR3 is TGCAGCGCCCGCCAGGGGGCGAACGGGGAGACCCAGTACTTC.

The J gene is TRBJ1-5, the V gene TRBV7-2; D perhaps matches TRBD1 (5 bases). Germline assignment: CDR1 SGHTA and CDR2 FQGNSA. The CDR3 runs 16 residues. Trimming stripped 1 base from V and 2 bases from J, with 12 bases between. Here the CDR3 reads CASSLDEGHRNQPQHF. The CDR3 DNA reads as TGTGCCAGCAGCTTAGATGAGGGGCATCGCAATCAGCCCCAGCATTTT.